The 9 T cell receptor beta chains below come from one sample, sequenced in a study of long-term antiretroviral therapy in people with HIV. The libraries were made with immunoSEQ v3.0 at survey level. The method was immunoSEQ multiplex PCR; TCRdb's version includes in-frame clones alone and lacks a portion of them. Found here are some 28,000 clones, roughly 84% of them singletons; the top ten hold about 5%. This sample comprised unsorted PBMCs, obtained 0.8 years after starting antiretroviral therapy. These receptors all stem from a woman aged 25 to 45 with HIV.

V usage is TRBV6-6 and J usage is TRBJ1-2; a possible D gene is TRBD1 (5 bases). Trimming left V 7 bases short and J 4 bases short, with 13 bases between. This CDR3 has 13 amino acids. CDR1 and CDR2 (germline): MNHNY, SVGAGI (reference sequence). The CDR3 loop reads CASTLSTAYGYTF. The DNA for the CDR3 is TGTGCCAGCACTTTATCGACAGCCTATGGCTACACCTTC.

The rearrangement links TRBV7-3 to TRBJ1-1; no reliable D call. From germline, CDR1 is SGHTA and CDR2 FQGTGA. The CDR3 is 16 amino acids. Deletions cut 4 bases from V and 0 bases from J, with 15 bases between. In nucleotides, the CDR3 is TGTGCCAGCAGCTCAAAATCAGGACGGATGAACACTGAAGCTTTCTTT. Amino acids: CASSSKSGRMNTEAFF. The whole variable domain, remainder taken from reference TRBV7-3 and TRBJ1-1, is GAGVSQTPSNKVTEKGKYVELRCDPISGHTALYWYRQSLGQGPEFLIYFQGTGAADDSGLPNDRFFAVRPEGSVSTLKIQRTERGDSAVYLCASSSKSGRMNTEAFFGQGTRLTVV.

The chain uses TRBV14 and TRBJ1-2; D uncertain. The CDR3 has 13 amino acids. Trimming took off 4 bases at V and 0 bases at J, with 6 bases between the two ends. The germline V gene encodes CDR1 SGHDN and CDR2 FVKESK. The CDR3 loop is CASSPLANYGYTF. CDR3 coding DNA: TGTGCCAGCAGCCCCTTAGCTAACTATGGCTACACCTTC.

The chain uses TRBV7-8 and TRBJ2-1; TRBD2 aligns across 7 bases. Germline V gene lookup returns CDR1 SGHVS and CDR2 FQNEAQ. The length of the CDR3 is 16 residues. Germline trimming cut 3 bases from V and 6 bases from J; bases unmatched to any gene: 11. The CDR3 protein is CASSLTRLAAGNEQFF. CDR3 nucleotides: TGTGCCAGCAGCTTGACCCGACTAGCAGCTGGCAATGAGCAGTTCTTC.

The chain carries TRBV6-5 and TRBJ1-6; TRBD1 agrees at 9 bases. From germline, CDR1 is MNHEY and CDR2 SVGAGI. With V trimmed by 5 bases and J by 10 bases, 6 bases remained unmatched. The CDR3 totals 14 residues. DNA of the CDR3: TGTGCCAGCAGTCTTGGACAGGGGAACTCACCCCTCCACTTT. This gives the protein CASSLGQGNSPLHF.

This chain links TRBV15 with TRBJ1-4; D is unresolved. This CDR3 contains 14 residues. With 8 bases removed from V and 2 bases from J, the gap between germline ends came to 12 bases. CDR1 is LNHNV, CDR2 YYDKDF, per germline (reference sequence). The CDR3, as DNA: TGTGCCACCTCTAAGGCCAGTACTAATGAAAAACTGTTTTTT. This codes for CATSKASTNEKLFF.

The chain is built from TRBV10-2 and TRBJ1-2, with 10 bases lining up with TRBD1. The J segment lost 7 bases and the V segment lost 6 bases, leaving 11 bases of the junction unmatched. In germline, CDR1 is WSHSY, CDR2 SAAADI. The CDR3 is made up of 15 amino acids. DNA of the CDR3: TGCGCCAGCAGAGTTCCGGGACAGGGGAACATTGGCTACACCTTC. Encoded protein: CASRVPGQGNIGYTF.

The chain links TRBV27 to TRBJ2-3; D call uncertain. V gave up 4 bases and J gave up 0 bases, with 5 bases separating them. The CDR3 has 13 amino acids. From germline, CDR1 is MNHEY and CDR2 SMNVEV (reference sequence). CDR3 amino acids: CASSSPSTDTQYF. CDR3 DNA sequence: TGTGCCAGCAGTTCCCCTAGCACAGATACGCAGTATTTT.

The chain links TRBV5-4 to TRBJ1-2; TRBD1 matches at 8 bases. The CDR3 length is 15 residues. After removal of 3 bases from V and 7 bases from J, the junction contained 11 bases not matched to a gene. The germline V gene encodes CDR1 SGHNT and CDR2 YYREEE (reference sequence). CDR3 region: CASSSGLDRAGGYTF. In DNA form, the CDR3 reads TGTGCCAGCAGCTCGGGCCTGGACAGGGCGGGTGGCTACACCTTC.